This T cell receptor (beta chain) was found in a study of T cells in localized non-small cell lung cancer. Germline lookup yields CDR1 SQVTM and CDR2 ANQGSEA. Deletions cut 4 bases from V and 4 bases from J, with 16 bases between. The CDR3 contains 15 residues. Clones were read by immunoSEQ multiplex PCR, and TCRdb kept only the in-frame ones, dropping some. The repertoire includes under 60,000 clones, more than 80% of them detected once, and 15% to 20% sits in the top ten. This TCR came from a male donor aged 60 or older with stage III squamous cell lung carcinoma. Sequenced material: peripheral blood, taken before any cancer treatment. This sequence joins TRBV29-1 and TRBJ2-2; D is perhaps TRBD2 (6 bases). CDR3 in DNA: TGCAGCGTTGTTTTGTATCCAGCGGGCACCGGGGAGCTGTTTTTT. Its protein product is CSVVLYPAGTGELFF.